The present TCR beta chain was sequenced within a study of control samples from healthy donors and cancer patients. There are 14 residues in the CDR3. The V gene's germline CDR1 is MNHEY and CDR2 SVGEGT. The V segment lost 2 bases and the J segment 7 bases; nucleotides outside the gene matches: 7. Using immunoSEQ multiplex PCR, the repertoire was profiled, and TCRdb retains in-frame clones only, with some absent. Altogether roughly 400,000 clones are present, about 93% being singletons, with the ten largest covering around 6.5%. The source material was PBMCs. The chain has TRBV6-2 or TRBV6-3 and TRBJ1-1; 7 positions agree with TRBD1. This TCR was recovered from a man in his forties or fifties with head and neck cancer. In DNA form, the CDR3 reads TGTGCCAGCAGTTACGATAAGGGGGCGGGTGAAGCTTTCTTT. This sequence encodes CASSYDKGAGEAFF.